This T cell receptor (beta chain) was sequenced during a study of blood T cell repertoires in COVID-19. Study background: Acute-phase and convalescent COVID-19 samples originated in the United States, Italy and Spain.

Recruited during active infection, patients (from Seattle) were subsequently followed longitudinally. The CDR3 extends over 17 amino acids. Between the trimmed V and J ends, which lost 4 bases and 2 bases, there was a span of 14 bases. Per the germline V gene, CDR1 is KGHDR and CDR2 is SFDVKD. TCRdb's copy holds only in-frame clones and misses some; the assay was immunoSEQ multiplex PCR. The sample yields about 300,000 clones, more than 70% seen once. This receptor was obtained from a woman in her 30s with COVID-19, enrolled during active disease. The genes are TRBV24-1 and TRBJ2-6; D might be TRBD2 (5 bases). The sequenced material came from peripheral blood. CDR3 nucleotides: TGTGCCACCAGTGACCCGTCCCTGGGAGCTGGGGCCAACGTCCTGACTTTC. The encoded protein is CATSDPSLGAGANVLTF.